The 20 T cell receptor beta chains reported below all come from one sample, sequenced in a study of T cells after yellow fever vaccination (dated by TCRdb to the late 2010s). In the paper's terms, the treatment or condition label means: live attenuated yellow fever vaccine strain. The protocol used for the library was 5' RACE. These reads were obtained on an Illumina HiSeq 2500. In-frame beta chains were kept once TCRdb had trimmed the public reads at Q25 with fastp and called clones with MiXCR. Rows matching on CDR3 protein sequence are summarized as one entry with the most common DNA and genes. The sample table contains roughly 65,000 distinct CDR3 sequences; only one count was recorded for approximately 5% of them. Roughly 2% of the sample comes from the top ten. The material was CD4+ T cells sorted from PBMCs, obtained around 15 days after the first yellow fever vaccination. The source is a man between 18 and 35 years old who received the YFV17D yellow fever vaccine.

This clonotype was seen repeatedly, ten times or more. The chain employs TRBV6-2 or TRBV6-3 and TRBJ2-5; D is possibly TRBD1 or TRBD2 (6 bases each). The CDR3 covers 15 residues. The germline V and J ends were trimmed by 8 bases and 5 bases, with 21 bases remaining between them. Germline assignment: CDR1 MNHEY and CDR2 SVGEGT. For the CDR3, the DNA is TGTGCCAGCGGAAAGGGGGGCGCCGTTAAGGAGACCCAGTACTTC. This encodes CASGKGGAVKETQYF.

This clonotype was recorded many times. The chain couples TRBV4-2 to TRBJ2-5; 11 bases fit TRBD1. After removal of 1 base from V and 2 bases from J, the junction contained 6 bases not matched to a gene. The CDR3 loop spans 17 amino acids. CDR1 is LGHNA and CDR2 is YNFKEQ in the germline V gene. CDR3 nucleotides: TGTGCCAGCAGCCAAGGCATAGGGACAGGGGGTCAAGAGACCCAGTACTTC. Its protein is CASSQGIGTGGQETQYF.

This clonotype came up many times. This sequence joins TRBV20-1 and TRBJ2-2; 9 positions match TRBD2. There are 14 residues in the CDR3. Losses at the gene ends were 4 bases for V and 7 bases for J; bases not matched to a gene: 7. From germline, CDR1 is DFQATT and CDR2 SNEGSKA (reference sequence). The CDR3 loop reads CSAMAGGPHGELFF. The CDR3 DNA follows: TGCAGTGCTATGGCGGGGGGGCCCCACGGGGAGCTGTTTTTT.

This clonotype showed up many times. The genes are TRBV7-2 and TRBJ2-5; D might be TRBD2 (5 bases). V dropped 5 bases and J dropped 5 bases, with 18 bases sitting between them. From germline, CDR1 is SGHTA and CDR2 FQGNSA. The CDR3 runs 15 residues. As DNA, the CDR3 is TGTGCCAGCAGCCGAACAACTAGTTCGTGGGAGACCCAGTACTTC. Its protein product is CASSRTTSSWETQYF.

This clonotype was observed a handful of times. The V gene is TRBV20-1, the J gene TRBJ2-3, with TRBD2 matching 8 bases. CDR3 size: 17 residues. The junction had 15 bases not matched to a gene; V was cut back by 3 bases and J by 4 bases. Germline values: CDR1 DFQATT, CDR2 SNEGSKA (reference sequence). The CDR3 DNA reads TGCAGTGCTAGTACCCCGCCGGGCGGGGGGTCCCCAGATACGCAGTATTTT. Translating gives CSASTPPGGGSPDTQYF.

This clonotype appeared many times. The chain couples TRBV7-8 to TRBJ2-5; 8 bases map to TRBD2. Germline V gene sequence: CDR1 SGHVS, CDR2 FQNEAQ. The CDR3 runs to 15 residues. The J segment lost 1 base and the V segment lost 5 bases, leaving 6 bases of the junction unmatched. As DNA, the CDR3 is TGTGCCAGCAGCCAGAGCGGGGGTCTCCAAGAGACCCAGTACTTC. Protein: CASSQSGGLQETQYF.

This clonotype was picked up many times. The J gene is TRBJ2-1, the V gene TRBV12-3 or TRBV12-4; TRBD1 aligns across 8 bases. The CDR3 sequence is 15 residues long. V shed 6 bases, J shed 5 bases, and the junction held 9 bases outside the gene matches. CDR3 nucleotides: TGTGCCAGCAGCCCCAGGGACAGGATCAACAATGAGCAGTTCTTC. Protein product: CASSPRDRINNEQFF.

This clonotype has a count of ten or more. Written as DNA, the CDR3 is TGTGCCAGTAAAGTTGAATACAATGAGCAGTTCTTC. The encoded protein is CASKVEYNEQFF. This rearrangement joins TRBV19 to TRBJ2-1; the D is unclear. V was cut by 7 bases and J by 4 bases, with 8 bases left in between. There are 12 residues in the CDR3. Germline V gene sequence: CDR1 LNHDA, CDR2 SQIVND (reference sequence).

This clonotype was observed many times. The CDR3 region is CASSSGFNQPQHF. The CDR3 DNA reads TGCGCCAGCAGTTCGGGCTTCAATCAGCCCCAGCATTTT. The rearrangement joins TRBV5-1 to TRBJ1-5; D is unresolved. Germline loops: CDR1 SGHRS, CDR2 YFSETQ. This CDR3 region has 13 residues. V lost 5 bases, J lost 3 bases, and 9 bases lay in between.

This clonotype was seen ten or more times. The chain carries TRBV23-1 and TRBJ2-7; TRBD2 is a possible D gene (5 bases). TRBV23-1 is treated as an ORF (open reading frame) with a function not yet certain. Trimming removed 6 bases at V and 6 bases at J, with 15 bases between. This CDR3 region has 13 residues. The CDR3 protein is CASSAKGVGEQYV. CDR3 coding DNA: TGCGCCAGCAGCGCGAAGGGAGTAGGCGAGCAGTACGTC.

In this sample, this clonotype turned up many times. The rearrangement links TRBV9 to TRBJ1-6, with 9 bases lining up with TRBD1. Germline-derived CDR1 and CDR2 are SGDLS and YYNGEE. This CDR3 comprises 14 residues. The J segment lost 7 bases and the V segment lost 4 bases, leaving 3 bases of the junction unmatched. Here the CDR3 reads CASSHDRGNSPLHF. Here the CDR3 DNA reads TGTGCCAGCAGCCATGACAGGGGGAATTCACCCCTCCACTTT.

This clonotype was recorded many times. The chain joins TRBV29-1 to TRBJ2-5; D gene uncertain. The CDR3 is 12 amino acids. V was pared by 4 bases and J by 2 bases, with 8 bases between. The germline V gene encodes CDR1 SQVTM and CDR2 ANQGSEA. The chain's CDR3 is CSVVPDQETQYF. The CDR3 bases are TGCAGCGTTGTCCCAGATCAAGAGACCCAGTACTTC.

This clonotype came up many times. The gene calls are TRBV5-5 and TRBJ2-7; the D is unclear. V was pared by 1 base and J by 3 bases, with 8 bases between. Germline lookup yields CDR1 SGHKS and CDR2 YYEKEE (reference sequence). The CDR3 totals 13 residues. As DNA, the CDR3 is TGTGCCAGCAGCTTGTCCGGAGACTACGAGCAGTACTTC. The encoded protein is CASSLSGDYEQYF.

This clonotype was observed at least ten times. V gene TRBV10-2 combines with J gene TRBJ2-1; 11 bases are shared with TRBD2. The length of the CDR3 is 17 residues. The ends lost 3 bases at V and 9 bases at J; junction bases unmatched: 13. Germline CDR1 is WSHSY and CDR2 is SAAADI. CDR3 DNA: TGCGCCAGCAGTGATGGGGCCCTAGCGGGGGGACGGGGTGAGCAGTTCTTC. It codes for CASSDGALAGGRGEQFF.

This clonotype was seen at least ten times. This CDR3 reads CASGPSDSNQPQHF. The CDR3 region has the DNA TGTGCCAGCGGACCCTCGGATAGCAATCAGCCCCAGCATTTT. The chain links TRBV6-5 to TRBJ1-5; no clear D gene. Germline assignment: CDR1 MNHEY and CDR2 SVGAGI. The germline V and J ends were trimmed by 8 bases and 0 bases, with 11 bases remaining between them. The CDR3 contains 14 residues.

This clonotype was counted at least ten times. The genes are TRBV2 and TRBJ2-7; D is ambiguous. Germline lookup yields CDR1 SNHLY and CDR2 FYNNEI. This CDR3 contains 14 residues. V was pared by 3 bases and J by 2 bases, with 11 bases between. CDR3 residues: CASSDGRNPYEQYF. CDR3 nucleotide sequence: TGTGCCAGCAGTGACGGACGGAACCCCTACGAGCAGTACTTC.

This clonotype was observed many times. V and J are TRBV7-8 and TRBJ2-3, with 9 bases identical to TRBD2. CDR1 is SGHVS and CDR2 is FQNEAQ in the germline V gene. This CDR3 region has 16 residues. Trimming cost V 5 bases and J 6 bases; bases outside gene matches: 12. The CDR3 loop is CASSPGEAGGWDTQYF. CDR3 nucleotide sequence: TGTGCCAGCAGCCCGGGGGAGGCGGGGGGGTGGGATACGCAGTATTTT.

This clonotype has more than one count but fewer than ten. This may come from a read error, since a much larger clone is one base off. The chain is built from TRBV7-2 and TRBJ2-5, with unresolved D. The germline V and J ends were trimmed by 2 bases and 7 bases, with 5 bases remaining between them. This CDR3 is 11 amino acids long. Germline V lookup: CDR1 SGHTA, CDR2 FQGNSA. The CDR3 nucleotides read TGTGCCAGCAGCTTAATGGTGACCCAGTACTTC. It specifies CASSLMVTQYF.

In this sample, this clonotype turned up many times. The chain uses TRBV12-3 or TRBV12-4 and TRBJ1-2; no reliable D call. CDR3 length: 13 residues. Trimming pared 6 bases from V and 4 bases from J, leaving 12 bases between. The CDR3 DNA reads TGTGCCAGCAGCGAAAACGACGCCTATGGCTACACCTTC. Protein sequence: CASSENDAYGYTF.

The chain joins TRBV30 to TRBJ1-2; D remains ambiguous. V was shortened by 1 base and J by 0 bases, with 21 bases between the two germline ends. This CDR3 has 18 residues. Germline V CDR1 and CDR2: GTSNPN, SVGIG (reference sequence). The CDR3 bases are TGTGCCTGGAGTGCCCGACCCATCCGGTTGCGAGCTAACTATGGCTACACCTTC. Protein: CAWSARPIRLRANYGYTF. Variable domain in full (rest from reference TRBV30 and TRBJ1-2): SQTIHQWPATLVQPVGSPLSLECTVEGTSNPNLYWYRQAAGRGLQLLFYSVGIGQISSEVPQNLSASRPQDRQFILSSKKLLLSDSGFYLCAWSARPIRLRANYGYTFGSGTRLTVV.